What follows describes a single TCR beta chain. Its antigen remains undetermined. This likely stems from a read error, as it lies one base from a far larger clone. The data originate from a study of T cell repertoires in ileal Crohn's disease (dated by TCRdb to about 2019). General notes on the study: The median duration of disease was roughly 7.6 years, and at the time of surgery around 40% of patients were active smokers. A Rutgeerts score above i0 was used to define endoscopic postoperative recurrence. A prospective multicentre cohort supplied the roughly 57 Crohn's disease patients whose TCR repertoires were analysed. The study was conducted in parallel with a multicentre cohort built to find predictors of early endoscopic recurrence after ileocolonic resection. Roughly half of the patients were given postoperative therapy, with 11 receiving thiopurines and 18 receiving anti-TNF agents. A total of 170 or so mucosal samples from some 60 patients were sequenced, with samples obtained at several locations on the surgical specimen and at postoperative endoscopy. The M6 samples were biopsies of the neoterminal ileum collected during postoperative colonoscopy. Every patient underwent surgery because of a complication, which was stricturing disease in roughly 60% of cases and penetrating disease in about 40%.

The paper's findings and limits, for the study overall: Compared with CD4 T cells, sorted CD8 T cells contained more high-frequency clones, which suggests that the mucosal expansions were mostly CD8. Compared with non-smokers, patients who were active smokers at surgery showed a significantly higher proportion of clonal expansions (around 24% vs 18%, p=0.02). Mucosal CD4 and CD8 T cells were sorted and sequenced only in a subgroup of patients, whose size was not stated. The timing of postoperative endoscopy varied within the first year after surgery, and the median delay was approximately 6.6 months. Endoscopic recurrence was found to be associated with higher high-frequency clone percentages at surgery, and recurrence was observed in all patients with clonality above 26.8% (18/57).

Sequences MNHNS (CDR1) and SASEGT (CDR2) are obtained from the germline V gene. Measured from the cysteine to the phenylalanine, the CDR3 is 14 residues long. Of the read, only the CDR3 DNA is kept; its 42 bases are in frame from base 1. Trimming accounts for 4 bases at V and 0 bases at J, while the number of junction bases matched to no gene is 0. For commercial TCRB immunosequencing, around 500 nanograms of biopsy DNA were submitted for each sample. Adaptive Biotechnology amplified CDR3 regions from genomic DNA with a two-step multiplex PCR that controlled for amplification bias. The first PCR used primers for every V and J gene segment; the second PCR added barcodes and Illumina adapters. CDR3 libraries were sequenced on an Illumina instrument. Per the original workflow: Vendor-provided pipelines were combined with custom analysis of raw data in R/Bioconductor under R version 3.3.0. Clonality, which ranges from 0 to 1, was calculated as the inverse of the normalised Shannon entropy across all productive clones. High-frequency clones were defined as the share of the repertoire taken up by the top 100 clones, keeping only clones that passed a 95% confidence test. The Simpson index measured repertoire diversity, and the Morisita-Horn index measured overlap between samples. TCRdb carries this immuneACCESS record with in-frame sequences only. Its versions omit some clonotypes, under half of them owing to an unresolved V gene in the studies checked, with the rest unexplained. The DNA gave D and trimming, while V, J and clone size come from that table. The sample table records approximately 10,000 clones; more than 65% of these occur just once. The top ten clonotypes cover roughly 6.9% of the sample.

In the paper's terms, the time point label means: neoterminal ileum biopsy at postoperative endoscopy, about 6 months after surgery. Adults with ileal or ileocolonic Crohn's disease and an indication for ileocolonic resection were eligible for inclusion. Whole ileal mucosal biopsies were kept frozen at -80 degrees C prior to DNA extraction. Genomic DNA was extracted from frozen whole biopsies with a TRizol-based method and quantified on a NanoDrop 2000 spectrophotometer. The chain was built from TRBV6-1 and TRBJ2-1; TRBD2 agrees with 7 junctional bases. The specimen was ileal tissue. This clonotype was sampled from an adult with Crohn's disease. The bases read TGTGCCAGCAGTGGACTAGCCTCCTACAATGAGCAGTTCTTC. Its translation reads: CASSGLASYNEQFF.